Following are 24 T cell receptor beta chains from one sample sequenced in a study of lymphopenia after photon versus proton radiotherapy. TCRdb's copy holds only in-frame clones and misses some; the assay was immunoSEQ multiplex PCR. The sample contains more than 70,000 clones, more than 70% of which appear only once. Source: peripheral blood, taken from a patient treated with proton-based radiotherapy. The receptors shown here come from a man aged 60 to 69 with pancreatic cancer.

V is TRBV6-5 and J is TRBJ2-1; no clear D gene. Germline V gene data show CDR1 as MNHEY and CDR2 as SVGAGI. Between the trimmed V and J ends, which lost 6 bases and 7 bases, there was a span of 13 bases. CDR3 length: 13 residues. CDR3 nucleotides: TGTGCCAGCAGCCCCGGCTTCCAAAATGAGCAGTTCTTC. Encoded protein: CASSPGFQNEQFF.

V usage is TRBV11-3 and J usage is TRBJ2-5; D ambiguous. Germline CDR1 is SGHNT and CDR2 is YENEEA. Trimming removed 1 base from V and 7 bases from J, with 16 bases in between. This CDR3 has 15 amino acids. CDR3: CASSLGPPSGATQYF. The CDR3 DNA sequence: TGTGCCAGCAGCTTAGGTCCCCCATCCGGAGCGACCCAGTACTTC.

V gene TRBV30 combines with J gene TRBJ1-5, with TRBD1 matching 9 bases. With V trimmed by 1 base and J by 11 bases, 3 bases remained unmatched. Germline V CDR1 and CDR2: GTSNPN, SVGIG (reference sequence). The CDR3 is 12 amino acids. As DNA, the CDR3 is TGTGCCTGGAGTGGGCGACAGGGGGCCCAGCATTTT. Translating it yields CAWSGRQGAQHF. The entire variable domain, with the rest obtained from reference TRBV30 and TRBJ1-5, is as follows: SQTIHQWPATLVQPVGSPLSLECTVEGTSNPNLYWYRQAAGRGLQLLFYSVGIGQISSEVPQNLSASRPQDRQFILSSKKLLLSDSGFYLCAWSGRQGAQHFGDGTRLSIL.

The chain recombines TRBV9 with TRBJ2-2, with TRBD2 matching over 10 bases. This CDR3 is built from 17 residues. V lost 0 bases and J lost 1; bases outside the gene matches: 3. Germline CDR1 reads SGDLS; CDR2 reads YYNGEE. In nucleotides, the CDR3 is TGTGCCAGCAGCGTAGGGACTAGCGGACGGAACACCGGGGAGCTGTTTTTT. Translating gives CASSVGTSGRNTGELFF. The complete variable domain, with remaining parts taken from reference TRBV9 and TRBJ2-2, reads DSGVTQTPKHLITATGQRVTLRCSPRSGDLSVYWYQQSLDQGLQFLIQYYNGEERAKGNILERFSAQQFPDLHSELNLSSLELGDSALYFCASSVGTSGRNTGELFFGEGSRLTVL.

The chain employs TRBV7-8 and TRBJ2-7; D is ambiguous. Between the trimmed V and J ends, which lost 1 base and 0 bases, there was a span of 4 bases. Germline lookup yields CDR1 SGHVS and CDR2 FQNEAQ. The CDR3 is made up of 13 amino acids. The CDR3 is CASSLGLSYEQYF. CDR3 coding DNA: TGTGCCAGCAGCTTAGGCCTCTCCTACGAGCAGTACTTC.

The chain uses TRBV5-1 and TRBJ2-1, with D possibly matching TRBD1 (6 bases). V gave up 1 base and J gave up 5 bases, with 10 bases separating them. From germline, CDR1 is SGHRS and CDR2 YFSETQ. This CDR3 has 14 amino acids. This CDR3 is CASSLTGINNEQFF. The CDR3 nucleotides read TGCGCCAGCAGCTTGACAGGGATCAACAATGAGCAGTTCTTC. The full variable domain, with the rest looked up from reference TRBV5-1 and TRBJ2-1, is KAGVTQTPRYLIKTRGQQVTLSCSPISGHRSVSWYQQTPGQGLQFLFEYFSETQRNKGNFPGRFSGRQFSNSRSEMNVSTLELGDSALYLCASSLTGINNEQFFGPGTRLTVL.

This clone was seen a few times. The chain couples TRBV5-1 to TRBJ1-4; 8 bases are shared with TRBD1. V lost 4 bases to trimming and J lost 10 bases; unmatched junction nucleotides: 12. The length of the CDR3 is 15 residues. Germline V gene data show CDR1 as SGHRS and CDR2 as YFSETQ. CDR3 loop: CASSPERQGSGKLFF. The CDR3 DNA sequence: TGCGCCAGCAGCCCAGAGAGACAGGGGAGTGGAAAACTGTTTTTT.

The V call is TRBV27, the J call TRBJ2-5; D remains unclear. CDR1 is MNHEY, CDR2 SMNVEV, per germline (reference sequence). Trimming removed 5 bases at V and 5 bases at J, with 12 bases between. The CDR3 contains 13 residues. The CDR3 DNA follows: TGTGCCAGCAGTCGAGGAACCGGCGAGACCCAGTACTTC. Translation: CASSRGTGETQYF.

The gene calls are TRBV27 and TRBJ2-7, with 8 bases fitting TRBD2. The CDR3 has 18 residues. J gave up 0 bases and V 6 bases, and 16 bases lay outside the gene matches. The germline gives CDR1 MNHEY, CDR2 SMNVEV (reference sequence). CDR3 residues: CASRPNGRVVISSYEQYF. CDR3 DNA sequence: TGTGCCAGCAGGCCAAACGGGAGGGTGGTAATTAGCTCCTACGAGCAGTACTTC.

The chain recombines TRBV27 with TRBJ2-3; no firm D call. The CDR3 covers 13 residues. Germline loops: CDR1 MNHEY, CDR2 SMNVEV (reference sequence). Trimming took 6 bases from V and 0 from J, leaving 7 bases between them. The CDR3 nucleotides are TGTGCCAGCAGACCCATTAGCACAGATACGCAGTATTTT. Its protein is CASRPISTDTQYF.

The chain links TRBV6-5 to TRBJ1-5; D is uncertain. CDR3 length equals 13 residues. Per the germline V gene, CDR1 is MNHEY and CDR2 is SVGAGI. V dropped 2 bases and J dropped 7 bases, with 9 bases sitting between them. CDR3: CASSYREGQPQHF. CDR3 nucleotide sequence: TGTGCCAGCAGTTACAGGGAGGGACAGCCCCAGCATTTT.

The V and J genes are TRBV5-4 and TRBJ2-7, with TRBD2 matching over 10 bases. After removal of 4 bases from V and 2 bases from J, the junction contained 9 bases not matched to a gene. The length of the CDR3 is 16 residues. Germline CDR1 and CDR2: SGHNT and YYREEE (reference sequence). In DNA form, the CDR3 reads TGTGCCAGCAGCAGCCGGACTAGCGGTAGCCCCTACGAGCAGTACTTC. Translation: CASSSRTSGSPYEQYF. The variable domain in full, with the rest retrieved from reference TRBV5-4 and TRBJ2-7, is ETGVTQSPTHLIKTRGQQVTLRCSSQSGHNTVSWYQQALGQGPQFIFQYYREEENGRGNFPPRFSGLQFPNYSSELNVNALELDDSALYLCASSSRTSGSPYEQYFGPGTRLTVT.

The V call is TRBV5-1, the J call TRBJ2-6; D unresolved. V lost 5 bases and J 2 bases, leaving 8 bases between the germline ends. Germline V lookup: CDR1 SGHRS, CDR2 YFSETQ. The CDR3 is 14 amino acids. The chain's CDR3 is CASSSSTGANVLTF. CDR3 bases: TGCGCCAGCAGTTCGTCTACTGGGGCCAACGTCCTGACTTTC.

V gene TRBV29-1 combines with J gene TRBJ2-2, with TRBD1 matching 8 bases. V lost 7 bases and J lost 6; bases outside the gene matches: 10. Germline loops: CDR1 SQVTM, CDR2 ANQGSEA. CDR3 length: 14 residues. The CDR3 reads CSGHRGDVAGELFF. Written as DNA, the CDR3 is TGCAGCGGCCACAGGGGGGATGTGGCCGGGGAGCTGTTTTTT.

The chain couples TRBV9 to TRBJ1-1; the D is unclear. This CDR3 spans 16 amino acids. V lost 2 bases and J 0 bases, leaving 14 bases between the germline ends. In germline, CDR1 is SGDLS, CDR2 YYNGEE. The CDR3 bases are TGTGCCAGCAGCGTTCAGCCCGATCGGGTGAACACTGAAGCTTTCTTT. This sequence encodes CASSVQPDRVNTEAFF.

This clone has just a few counts. V is TRBV29-1 and J is TRBJ1-1; TRBD1 matches at 8 bases. V gave up 2 bases and J gave up 3 bases; unmatched junction bases: 11. Germline lookup yields CDR1 SQVTM and CDR2 ANQGSEA. CDR3 length: 16 amino acids. CDR3 DNA: TGCAGCGTTGAAACGCGGGCAGGGGGCGCCTACACTGAAGCTTTCTTT. This encodes CSVETRAGGAYTEAFF.

This chain joins TRBV15 and TRBJ2-2; TRBD2 is a possible D gene (5 bases). This CDR3 region has 13 residues. V lost 11 bases to trimming and J lost 1 base, with 11 bases between them. CDR1 and CDR2 (germline): LNHNV, YYDKDF (reference sequence). Written as DNA, the CDR3 is TGTGCCTCTAGCCGGGAGAACACCGGGGAGCTGTTTTTT. It codes for CASSRENTGELFF. Full variable domain (missing parts from reference TRBV15 and TRBJ2-2): DAMVIQNPRYQVTQFGKPVTLSCSQTLNHNVMYWYQQKSSQAPKLLFHYYDKDFNNEADTPDNFQSRRPNTSFCFLDIRSPGLGDTAMYLCASSRENTGELFFGEGSRLTVL.

The rearrangement links TRBV9 to TRBJ2-1; 9 bases align to TRBD2. V lost 4 bases and J lost 2; bases outside the gene matches: 7. The germline V gene encodes CDR1 SGDLS and CDR2 YYNGEE. The length of the CDR3 is 16 residues. Written as DNA, the CDR3 is TGTGCCAGCAGCCGAGCGGCTAGCGGGACCTACAATGAGCAGTTCTTC. Protein sequence: CASSRAASGTYNEQFF.

The genes are TRBV29-1 and TRBJ2-7, with a tentative D call TRBD2 (5 bases). Germline-derived CDR1 and CDR2 are SQVTM and ANQGSEA. The CDR3 covers 13 residues. V gave up 4 bases and J gave up 0 bases, with 10 bases separating them. The CDR3 coding sequence is TGCAGCGTTGCGGACTCGTTCTCCTACGAGCAGTACTTC. It encodes CSVADSFSYEQYF.

The rearrangement uses TRBV7-8 and TRBJ2-6; TRBD2 matches 10 bases. The CDR3 totals 18 residues. The junction had 11 bases not matched to a gene; V was cut back by 6 bases and J by 3 bases. The germline V gene encodes CDR1 SGHVS and CDR2 FQNEAQ. CDR3 amino acids: CASRQTGVAGGGANVLTF. CDR3 sequence (DNA): TGTGCCAGCAGACAAACGGGGGTAGCGGGAGGTGGGGCCAACGTCCTGACTTTC.

This clone was found a few times. The rearrangement uses TRBV30 and TRBJ1-2, with D unclear. There are 12 residues in the CDR3. The V gene lost 3 bases and the J gene lost 3 bases, with 8 bases spanning the gap. CDR1 and CDR2 (germline): GTSNPN, SVGIG (reference sequence). The DNA of the CDR3 is TGTGCCTGGAGCTACAGCGACTATGGCTACACCTTC. This gives the protein CAWSYSDYGYTF.

The chain is built from TRBV27 and TRBJ1-2; a possible D gene is TRBD1 (5 bases). The germline gives CDR1 MNHEY, CDR2 SMNVEV (reference sequence). V was clipped by 2 bases and J by 6 bases, with 22 bases between them. The CDR3 has 17 amino acids. CDR3 region: CASSLVYAGSRGDGYTF. In DNA, the CDR3 is TGTGCCAGCAGTTTAGTTTACGCGGGGAGTAGGGGAGATGGCTACACCTTC.

DNA for the CDR3: TGTGCCAGCAGTTTACTAGCGGGAGGGACCGGGGAGCTGTTTTTT. Its translation is CASSLLAGGTGELFF. V and J are TRBV28 and TRBJ2-2, with 12 bases fitting TRBD2. V lost 2 bases and J lost 5; bases outside the gene matches: 0. CDR1 and CDR2 from the germline V gene are MDHEN and SYDVKM. CDR3 length equals 15 residues.

V gene TRBV14 combines with J gene TRBJ2-5, with 9 bases matching TRBD1. CDR1 is SGHDN and CDR2 is FVKESK in the germline V gene. This CDR3 spans 19 amino acids. The V segment lost 0 bases and the J segment 3 bases; nucleotides outside the gene matches: 14. As DNA, the CDR3 is TGTGCCAGCAGCCAAGATTTCCGACGTGTCACAGGGGGCAAAGAGACCCAGTACTTC. Protein product: CASSQDFRRVTGGKETQYF.